This record looks at one T cell receptor (beta chain) sequence and its context. TCRdb's copy holds only in-frame clones and misses some; the assay was immunoSEQ multiplex PCR. The sample lists around 160,000 clones; 89% were seen once. The CDR3 loop spans 16 amino acids. Germline CDR1 reads SGHRS; CDR2 reads YFSETQ. V gave up 3 bases and J gave up 7 bases, with 20 bases separating them. These data belong to a study of T cell responses to AZD1222 COVID-19 vaccine. The receptor was derived from an adult in good health. The chain combines TRBV5-1 with TRBJ1-5; TRBD1 might be the D (6 bases). The source was peripheral blood, collected on day 0 of AZD1222 vaccination. The CDR3 DNA reads TGCGCCAGCAGCTGGGCGGGACCGACAGGCCTACAGCCCCAGCATTTT. Its protein product is CASSWAGPTGLQPQHF.